This T cell receptor beta chain is from a study of cytomegalovirus exposure and HLA in healthy donors. Study-level points and caveats: By HLA locus, TCR association rates varied in a later analysis, with DRB1 showing the most and HLA-C the fewest. Researchers counted 180 or so TCR beta chains as cytomegalovirus-associated.

This clone was picked up one time. Its antigen is not known. The primer mix had 60 Vbeta and 13 Jbeta primers. Generated by immunoSEQ multiplex PCR, the TCRdb table keeps only in-frame clones and is missing some. The data contain roughly 97,000 clones, around 73% of them singletons. Germline-derived CDR1 and CDR2 are SQVTM and ANQGSEA. The length of the CDR3 is 13 residues. The receptor comes from a woman in her forties in good health and CMV-seronegative. Sequencing used PBMCs. The chain combines TRBV29-1 with TRBJ2-7, with D unclear. The CDR3 DNA sequence: TGCGGCGCCCGAGCCGTTAACTCCTACGAGCAGTACTTC. Its protein is CGARAVNSYEQYF.